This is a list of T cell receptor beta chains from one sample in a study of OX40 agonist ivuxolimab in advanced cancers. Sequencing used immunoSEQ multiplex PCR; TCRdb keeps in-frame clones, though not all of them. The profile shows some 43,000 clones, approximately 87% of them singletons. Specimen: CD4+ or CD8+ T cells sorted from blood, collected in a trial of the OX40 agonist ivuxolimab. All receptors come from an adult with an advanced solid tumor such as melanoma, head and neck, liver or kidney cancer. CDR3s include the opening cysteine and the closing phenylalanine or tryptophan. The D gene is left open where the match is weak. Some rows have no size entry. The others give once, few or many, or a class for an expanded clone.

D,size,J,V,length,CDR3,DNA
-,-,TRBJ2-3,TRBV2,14,CASRDSLSTDTQYF,TGTGCCAGCAGGGACAGTTTAAGCACAGATACGCAGTATTTT
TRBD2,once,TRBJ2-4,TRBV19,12,CASTSGGDIQYF,TGTGCCAGTACCTCGGGAGGGGACATTCAGTACTTC
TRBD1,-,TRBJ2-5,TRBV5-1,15,CASSFPDRDQETQYF,TGCGCCAGCAGCTTCCCGGACAGGGACCAAGAGACCCAGTACTTC
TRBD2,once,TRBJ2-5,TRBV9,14,CASSPTSGSETQYF,TGTGCCAGCAGCCCGACGAGCGGGAGTGAGACCCAGTACTTC
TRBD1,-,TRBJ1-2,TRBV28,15,CASSPPRQGAKGYTF,TGTGCCAGCAGTCCCCCGCGACAGGGGGCAAAGGGCTACACCTTC
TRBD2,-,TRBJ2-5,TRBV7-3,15,CASSLVSGGGETQYF,TGTGCCAGCAGCTTGGTCAGCGGGGGAGGGGAGACCCAGTACTTC
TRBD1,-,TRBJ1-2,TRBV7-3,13,CASSPDRVYGYTF,TGTGCCAGCAGCCCTGACAGGGTCTATGGCTACACCTTC
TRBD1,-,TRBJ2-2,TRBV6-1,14,CASTSTGFNGELFF,TGTGCCAGCACCTCGACAGGGTTCAACGGGGAGCTGTTTTTT
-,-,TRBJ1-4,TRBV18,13,CASSPAVNEKLFF,TGTGCCAGCTCACCGGCAGTTAATGAAAAACTGTTTTTT
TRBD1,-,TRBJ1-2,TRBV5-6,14,CASSWDRGLSGYTF,TGTGCCAGCAGTTGGGACAGGGGCCTTAGTGGCTACACCTTC
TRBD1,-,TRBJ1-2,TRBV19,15,CASKRTGTANYGYTF,TGTGCCAGTAAGAGGACAGGGACGGCTAACTATGGCTACACCTTC
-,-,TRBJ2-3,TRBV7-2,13,CASSLGARDTQYF,TGTGCCAGCAGCTTAGGCGCGAGAGATACGCAGTATTTT
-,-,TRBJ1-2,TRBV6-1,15,CASSSPRGRGGGYTF,TGTGCCAGCAGCTCCCCCCGGGGGAGGGGCGGAGGCTACACCTTC
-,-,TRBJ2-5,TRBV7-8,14,CASSLAGAITTQYF,TGTGCCAGCAGCTTAGCAGGAGCCATAACGACCCAGTACTTC
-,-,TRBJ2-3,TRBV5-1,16,CASSPGWVEGTDTQYF,TGCGCCAGCAGCCCAGGCTGGGTGGAAGGCACAGATACGCAGTATTTT
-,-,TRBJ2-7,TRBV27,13,CASSLRDGYEQYF,TGTGCCAGCAGTTTGCGTGACGGGTACGAGCAGTACTTC
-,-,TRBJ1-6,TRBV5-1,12,CASSGGDSPLHF,TGCGCCAGCAGCGGAGGGGATTCACCCCTCCACTTT
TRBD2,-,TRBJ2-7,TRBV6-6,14,CASSSGTASFEQYF,TGTGCCAGCAGCAGCGGGACCGCTTCGTTCGAGCAGTACTTC
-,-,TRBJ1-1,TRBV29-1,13,CSVSGHFNTEAFF,TGCAGCGTCTCTGGACACTTCAACACTGAAGCTTTCTTT
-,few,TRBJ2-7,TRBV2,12,CASSESQGEQYF,TGTGCCAGCAGTGAATCCCAGGGAGAGCAGTACTTC
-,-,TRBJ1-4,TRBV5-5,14,CASSLSLGREKLFF,TGTGCCAGCAGCTTAAGCCTGGGGCGCGAAAAACTGTTTTTT
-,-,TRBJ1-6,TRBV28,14,CASNPWGLISPLHF,TGTGCCAGCAACCCCTGGGGTCTGATTTCACCCCTCCACTTT
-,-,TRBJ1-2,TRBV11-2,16,CASSPQRGRCGYGYTF,TGTGCCAGCAGCCCACAAAGGGGACGGTGTGGGTATGGCTACACCTTC
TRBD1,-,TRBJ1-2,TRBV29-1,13,CSVPRDRDYGYTF,TGCAGCGTTCCCCGGGACAGGGACTATGGCTACACCTTC
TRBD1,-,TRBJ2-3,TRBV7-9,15,CASSSPGQITDTQYF,TGTGCCAGCAGCTCGCCGGGACAGATCACAGATACGCAGTATTTT
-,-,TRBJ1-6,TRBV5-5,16,CASSLRTELFNSPLHF,TGTGCCAGCAGCTTGCGAACGGAGCTATTTAATTCACCCCTCCACTTT
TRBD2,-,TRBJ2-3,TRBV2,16,CASSGVGLADEDTQYF,TGTGCCAGCAGTGGGGTGGGACTAGCGGACGAAGATACGCAGTATTTT
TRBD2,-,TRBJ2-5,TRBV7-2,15,CASSRTSGSGETQYF,TGTGCCAGCAGCCGGACTAGCGGGAGTGGGGAGACCCAGTACTTC
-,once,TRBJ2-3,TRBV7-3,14,CASSLTGPSDTQYF,TGTGCCAGCAGCTTAACGGGGCCGTCGGATACGCAGTATTTT
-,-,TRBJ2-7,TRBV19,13,CARQRRPSYEQYF,TGTGCCAGACAAAGGAGGCCTTCCTACGAGCAGTACTTC
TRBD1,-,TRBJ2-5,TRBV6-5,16,CASSYSGTGGKETQYF,TGTGCCAGCAGTTACTCGGGGACAGGGGGTAAAGAGACCCAGTACTTC
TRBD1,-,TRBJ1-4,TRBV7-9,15,CASSLAGQGNEKLFF,TGTGCCAGCAGCTTAGCCGGACAGGGAAACGAAAAACTGTTTTTT
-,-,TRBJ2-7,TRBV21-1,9,CARSYEQYF,TGTGCCAGATCCTACGAGCAGTACTTC